This T cell receptor beta chain was retrieved from a study of blood T cell repertoires in COVID-19. The protocol was immunoSEQ multiplex PCR, while the TCRdb copy is restricted to in-frame clones and leaves out a portion. The table records under 300,000 clones, over 80% of them present only once. The germline V gene has CDR1 SEHNR and CDR2 FQNEAQ (reference sequence). The CDR3 length is 15 residues. The ends were cut back, 3 bases at V and 2 bases at J, with 11 bases in the middle. The sequence was collected from a man aged 55 to 70 who had recovered from COVID-19. The rearrangement links TRBV7-9 to TRBJ2-1; D is undetermined. The sample consisted of peripheral blood. This CDR3 is CASSFGADTYNEQFF. CDR3 nucleotides: TGTGCCAGCAGCTTCGGTGCAGACACCTACAATGAGCAGTTCTTC.